This TCR beta chain stems from a study of PD-1 blockade in classical Hodgkin lymphoma. The CDR3 runs 14 residues. The germline V gene has CDR1 MNHNS and CDR2 SASEGT. V lost 5 bases to trimming and J lost 2 bases, with 12 bases between them. Every patient was affected by relapse after autologous stem cell transplantation, while exposure to brentuximab vedotin was not uniform. This clone showed up just once. Measured with immunoSEQ multiplex PCR; TCRdb has only the in-frame clones, and not every one. The sample comprises some 30,000 clones, 65% to 75% of which are singletons, and roughly 24% rests with the top ten.

This TCR derives from a human donor with classical Hodgkin lymphoma. J is TRBJ1-2 and V is TRBV6-1, with D tentatively TRBD1 (6 bases). Sequenced here: peripheral blood mononuclear cells (PBMCs), sampled before the second cycle of nivolumab. CDR3 nucleotides: TGTGCCAGCAGTAGGAATACAGGGAACTATGGCTACACCTTC. Translation gives CASSRNTGNYGYTF.